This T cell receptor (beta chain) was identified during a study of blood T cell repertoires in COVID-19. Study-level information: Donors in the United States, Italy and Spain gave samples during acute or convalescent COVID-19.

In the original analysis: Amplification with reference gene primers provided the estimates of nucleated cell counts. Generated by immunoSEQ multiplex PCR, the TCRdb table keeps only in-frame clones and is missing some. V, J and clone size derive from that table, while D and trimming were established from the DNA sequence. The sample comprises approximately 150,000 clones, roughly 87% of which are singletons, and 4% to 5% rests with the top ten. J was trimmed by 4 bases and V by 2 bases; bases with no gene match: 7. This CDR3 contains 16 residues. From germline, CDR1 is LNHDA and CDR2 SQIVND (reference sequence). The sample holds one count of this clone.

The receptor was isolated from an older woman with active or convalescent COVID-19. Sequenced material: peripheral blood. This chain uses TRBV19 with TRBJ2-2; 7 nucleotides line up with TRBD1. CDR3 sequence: CASSIYGTVPTGELFF. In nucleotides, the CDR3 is TGTGCCAGTAGTATATATGGGACAGTACCCACCGGGGAGCTGTTTTTT.